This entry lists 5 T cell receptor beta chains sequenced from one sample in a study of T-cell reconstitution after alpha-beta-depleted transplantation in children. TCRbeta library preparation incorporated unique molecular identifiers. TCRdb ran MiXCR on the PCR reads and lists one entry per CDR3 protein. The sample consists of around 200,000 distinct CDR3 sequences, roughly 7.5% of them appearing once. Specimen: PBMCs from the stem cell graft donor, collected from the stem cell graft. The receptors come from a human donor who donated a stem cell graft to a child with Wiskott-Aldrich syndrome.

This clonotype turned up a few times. The CDR3 region is CASSPGQVGSGANVLTF. CDR3 in DNA: TGTGCCAGCTCACCGGGACAGGTCGGCTCTGGGGCCAACGTCCTGACTTTC. The rearrangement links TRBV18 to TRBJ2-6; TRBD1 matches 8 bases. The CDR3 is 17 amino acids. CDR1 is KGHSH, CDR2 LQKENI, per germline. The J segment lost 0 bases and the V segment lost 3 bases, leaving 4 bases of the junction unmatched.

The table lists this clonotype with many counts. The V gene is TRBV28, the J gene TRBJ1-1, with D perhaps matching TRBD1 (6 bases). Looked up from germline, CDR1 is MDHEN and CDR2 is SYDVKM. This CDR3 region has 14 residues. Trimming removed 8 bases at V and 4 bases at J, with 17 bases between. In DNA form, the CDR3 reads TGTGCCAGCGGGGTGGTCCAGGGGAGCACTGAAGCTTTCTTT. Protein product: CASGVVQGSTEAFF.

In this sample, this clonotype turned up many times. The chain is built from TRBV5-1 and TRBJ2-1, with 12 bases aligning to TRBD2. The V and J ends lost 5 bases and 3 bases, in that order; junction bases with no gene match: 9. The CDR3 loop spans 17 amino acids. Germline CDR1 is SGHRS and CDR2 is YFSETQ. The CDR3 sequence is CASSSGLAGSLYNEQFF. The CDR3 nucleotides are TGCGCCAGCAGTTCCGGACTAGCGGGGTCACTCTACAATGAGCAGTTCTTC.

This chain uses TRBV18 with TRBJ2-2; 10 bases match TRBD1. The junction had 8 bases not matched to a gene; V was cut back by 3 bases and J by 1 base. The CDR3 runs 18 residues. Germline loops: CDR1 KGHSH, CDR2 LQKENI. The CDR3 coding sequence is TGTGCCAGCTCACCCCTAGGGACAGGGGTCGGGAACACCGGGGAGCTGTTTTTT. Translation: CASSPLGTGVGNTGELFF.

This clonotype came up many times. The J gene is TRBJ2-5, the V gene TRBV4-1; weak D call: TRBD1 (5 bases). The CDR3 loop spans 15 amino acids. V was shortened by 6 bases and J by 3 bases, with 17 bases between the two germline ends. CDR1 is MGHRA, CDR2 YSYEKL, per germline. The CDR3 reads CASSHRTTSEETQYF. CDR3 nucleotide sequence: TGCGCCAGCAGTCATAGGACAACTTCAGAAGAGACCCAGTACTTC.